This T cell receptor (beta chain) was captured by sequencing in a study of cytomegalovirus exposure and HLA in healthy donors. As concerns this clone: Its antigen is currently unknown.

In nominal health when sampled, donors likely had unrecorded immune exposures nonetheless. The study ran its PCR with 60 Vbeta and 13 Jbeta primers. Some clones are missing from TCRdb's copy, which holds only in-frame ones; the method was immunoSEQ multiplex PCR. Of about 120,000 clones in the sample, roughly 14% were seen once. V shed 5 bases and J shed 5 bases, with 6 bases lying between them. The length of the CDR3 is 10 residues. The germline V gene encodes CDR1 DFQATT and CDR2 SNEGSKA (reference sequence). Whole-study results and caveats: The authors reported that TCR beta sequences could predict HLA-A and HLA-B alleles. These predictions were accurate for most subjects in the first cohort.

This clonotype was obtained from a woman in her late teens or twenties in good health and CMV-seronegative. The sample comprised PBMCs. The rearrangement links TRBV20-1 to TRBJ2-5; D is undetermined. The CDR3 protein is CSAPLETQYF. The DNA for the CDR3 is TGCAGTGCTCCCCTTGAGACCCAGTACTTC.